The 2 T cell receptor beta chains below come from one sample, sequenced in a study of shared clonotypes between healthy human individuals. The repertoire was sequenced with immunoSEQ multiplex PCR; TCRdb's copy has only in-frame clones and lacks some. This table holds 2,500,000 or so clones, just under 95% found once. The source material was naive CD4+ T cells from PBMCs. Subset noted: CD45RA+ positively selected. The receptors shown here come from a man between 18 and 29 years old in good health. Some clones in this sample may be carry-over from other donors' samples.

This chain uses TRBV27 with TRBJ2-1; D is unresolved. The CDR3 has 14 amino acids. CDR1 is MNHEY, CDR2 SMNVEV, per germline (reference sequence). V gave up 7 bases and J gave up 2 bases, with 12 bases separating them. The CDR3, as DNA: TGTGCCAGCACGTCTTTGGGCGCCTACAATGAGCAGTTCTTC. Its translation is CASTSLGAYNEQFF.

V usage is TRBV28 and J usage is TRBJ2-1, with D uncertain. The CDR3 is 11 residues long. Between the trimmed V and J ends, which lost 8 bases and 4 bases, there was a span of 6 bases. Germline CDR1 reads MDHEN; CDR2 reads SYDVKM. Written as DNA, the CDR3 is TGTGCCAGCGGCGGTTACAATGAGCAGTTCTTC. Residues: CASGGYNEQFF.